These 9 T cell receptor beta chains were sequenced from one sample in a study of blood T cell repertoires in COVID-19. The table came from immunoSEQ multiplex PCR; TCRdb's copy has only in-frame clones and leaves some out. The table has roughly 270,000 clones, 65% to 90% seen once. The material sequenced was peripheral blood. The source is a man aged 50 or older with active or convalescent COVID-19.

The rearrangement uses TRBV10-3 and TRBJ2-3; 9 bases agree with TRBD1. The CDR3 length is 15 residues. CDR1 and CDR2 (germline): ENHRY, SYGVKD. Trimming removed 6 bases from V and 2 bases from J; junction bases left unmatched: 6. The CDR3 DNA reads TGTGCCATCAGGCCGGGACAGGGCTACACAGATACGCAGTATTTT. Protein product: CAIRPGQGYTDTQYF.

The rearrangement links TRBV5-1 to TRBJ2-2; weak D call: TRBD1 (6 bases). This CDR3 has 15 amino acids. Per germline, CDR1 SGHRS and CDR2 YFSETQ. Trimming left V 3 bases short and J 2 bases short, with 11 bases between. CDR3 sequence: CASSSTGYNTGELFF. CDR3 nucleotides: TGCGCCAGCAGCTCTACAGGGTATAACACCGGGGAGCTGTTTTTT.

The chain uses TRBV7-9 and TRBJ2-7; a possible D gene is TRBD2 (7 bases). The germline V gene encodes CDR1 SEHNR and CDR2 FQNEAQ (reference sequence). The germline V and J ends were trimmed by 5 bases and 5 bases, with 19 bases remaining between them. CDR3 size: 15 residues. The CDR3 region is CASSPGAGAWNEQYF. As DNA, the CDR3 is TGTGCCAGCAGCCCTGGGGCGGGGGCCTGGAACGAGCAGTACTTC.

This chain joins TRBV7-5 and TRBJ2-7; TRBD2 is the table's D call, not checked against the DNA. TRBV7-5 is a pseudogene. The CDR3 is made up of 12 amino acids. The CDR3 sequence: CVRSRSGGEQYF. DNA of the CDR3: TGTGTCAGATCGCGATCCGGCGGCGAGCAGTACTTC.

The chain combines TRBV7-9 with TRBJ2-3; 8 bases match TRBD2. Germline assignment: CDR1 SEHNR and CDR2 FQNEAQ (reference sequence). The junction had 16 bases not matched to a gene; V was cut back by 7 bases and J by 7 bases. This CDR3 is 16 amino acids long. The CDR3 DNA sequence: TGTGCCAGCACCCCCGGGGGGGGAGGGAGAGGAAATACGCAGTATTTT. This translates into CASTPGGGGRGNTQYF.

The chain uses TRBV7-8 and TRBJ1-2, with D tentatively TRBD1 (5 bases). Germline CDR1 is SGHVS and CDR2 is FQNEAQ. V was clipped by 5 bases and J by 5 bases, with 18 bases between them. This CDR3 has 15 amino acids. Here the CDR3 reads CASSPPPGRGYGYTF. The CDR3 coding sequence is TGTGCCAGCAGCCCACCACCGGGGAGGGGATATGGCTACACCTTC.

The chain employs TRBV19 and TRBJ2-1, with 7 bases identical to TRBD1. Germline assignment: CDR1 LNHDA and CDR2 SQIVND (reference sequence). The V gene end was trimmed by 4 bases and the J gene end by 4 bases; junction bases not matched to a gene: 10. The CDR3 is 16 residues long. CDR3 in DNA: TGTGCCAGTAGTAAGACATCCGGGACAGATTACAATGAGCAGTTCTTC. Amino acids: CASSKTSGTDYNEQFF.

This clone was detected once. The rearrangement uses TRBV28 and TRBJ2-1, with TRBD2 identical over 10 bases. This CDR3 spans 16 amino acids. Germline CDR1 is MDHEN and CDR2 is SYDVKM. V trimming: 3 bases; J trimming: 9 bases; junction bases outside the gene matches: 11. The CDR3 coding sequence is TGTGCCAGCAGTTTTAGGGCTAGCGGGAGAAAGGGTGAGCAGTTCTTC. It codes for CASSFRASGRKGEQFF.

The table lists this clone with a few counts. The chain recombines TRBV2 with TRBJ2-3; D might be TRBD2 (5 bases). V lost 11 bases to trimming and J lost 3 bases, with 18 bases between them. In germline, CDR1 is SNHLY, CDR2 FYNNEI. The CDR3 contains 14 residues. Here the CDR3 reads CAERPGIGTDTQYF. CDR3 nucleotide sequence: TGTGCCGAACGCCCGGGAATAGGAACAGATACGCAGTATTTT.